This TCR beta chain was sequenced in a study of T-cell reconstitution after alpha-beta-depleted transplantation in children. This CDR3 comprises 12 residues. Germline V gene data show CDR1 as SQVTM and CDR2 as ANQGSEA. The ends were cut back, 4 bases at V and 7 bases at J, with 13 bases in the middle. This clonotype was observed a handful of times. Its antigen is not known. Overall study findings and caveats: Surviving recipient T cells and intrathymic progenitors accounted for some patients' high TCRbeta diversity at day 60. T-cell numbers and diversity, one year after transplant, stemmed largely from T cells that were newly produced.

For TCRbeta, the library was prepared with unique molecular identifiers. TCRdb reprocessed the PCR reads via MiXCR and lists one record per CDR3 protein. There are about a million distinct CDR3 sequences in the sample; roughly 29% occur only once, and 28% lies in the top ten. This receptor was obtained from a boy less than two years old who had a stem cell transplant for SCID, so the T cells may come from the graft donor. The chain is built from TRBV29-1 and TRBJ1-1, with D possibly being TRBD1 (6 bases). The sequenced sample was PBMCs, mostly from graft donor cells, obtained 360 days after TCRalphabeta/CD19-depleted stem cell transplant. The CDR3: CSVGGQVIEAFF. CDR3 DNA: TGCAGCGTTGGGGGGCAGGTGATTGAAGCTTTCTTT. Full variable domain (remainder filled in from reference TRBV29-1 and TRBJ1-1): SAVISQKPSRDICQRGTSLTIQCQVDSQVTMMFWYRQQPGQSLTLIATANQGSEATYESGFVIDKFPISRPNLTFSTLTVSNMSPEDSSIYLCSVGGQVIEAFFGQGTRLTVV.